The next 17 T cell receptor beta chains were all read from a single sample in a study of graft-versus-host responses after intestinal transplantation. TCRdb's copy holds only in-frame clones and misses some; the assay was immunoSEQ multiplex PCR. The sample gives some 44,000 clones, about 95% of which show up once; approximately 1.4% is in the top ten. This sample comprised PBMCs, obtained around 48 weeks after intestinal transplant. The receptors here all came from a human patient who received an intestinal transplant, so some T cells may come from the graft donor.

The CDR3 coding sequence is TGCGCCAGCAGTGATCTTCTAGCCAATGAGCAGTTCTTC. Its translation: CASSDLLANEQFF. The chain links TRBV10-2 to TRBJ2-1; possible D gene TRBD2, 5 bases. The germline gives CDR1 WSHSY, CDR2 SAAADI. V dropped 3 bases and J dropped 6 bases, with 9 bases sitting between them. The CDR3 loop spans 13 amino acids.

The V gene is TRBV28, the J gene TRBJ2-3; no definite D call. Germline V lookup: CDR1 MDHEN, CDR2 SYDVKM. This CDR3 spans 13 amino acids. Deletions cut 3 bases from V and 3 bases from J, with 7 bases between. The CDR3 nucleotides are TGTGCCAGCAGTTTTCCTTCAACAGATACGCAGTATTTT. Its protein is CASSFPSTDTQYF.

The V gene is TRBV6-6, the J gene TRBJ1-2; no firm D call. CDR3 size: 13 residues. The germline gives CDR1 MNHNY, CDR2 SVGAGI (reference sequence). Trimming pared 0 bases from V and 2 bases from J, leaving 4 bases between. The CDR3 is CASSYSINYGYTF. CDR3 DNA: TGTGCCAGCAGTTACTCCATAAACTATGGCTACACCTTC.

The rearrangement joins TRBV5-1 to TRBJ2-3; 11 bases agree with TRBD2. J was trimmed by 2 bases and V by 2 bases; bases with no gene match: 1. This CDR3 has 15 amino acids. CDR1 SGHRS and CDR2 YFSETQ come from the germline V gene. The CDR3 bases are TGCGCCAGCAGCTTTAGCGGGGGGGACACAGATACGCAGTATTTT. Its protein product is CASSFSGGDTDTQYF. Filled out from reference TRBV5-1 and TRBJ2-3, the complete variable domain reads KAGVTQTPRYLIKTRGQQVTLSCSPISGHRSVSWYQQTPGQGLQFLFEYFSETQRNKGNFPGRFSGRQFSNSRSEMNVSTLELGDSALYLCASSFSGGDTDTQYFGPGTRLTVL.

The gene calls are TRBV9 and TRBJ1-5, with 7 bases identical to TRBD1. The CDR3 contains 15 residues. Germline assignment: CDR1 SGDLS and CDR2 YYNGEE. J was trimmed by 4 bases and V by 4 bases; bases with no gene match: 8. As DNA, the CDR3 is TGTGCCAGCAGCCCGTCTGGACAGGAGAATCAGCCCCAGCATTTT. Translation gives CASSPSGQENQPQHF.

V is TRBV11-3 and J is TRBJ1-6; TRBD1 agrees at 9 bases. The CDR3 extends over 16 amino acids. The V gene's germline CDR1 is SGHNT and CDR2 YENEEA. V gave up 5 bases and J gave up 2 bases; unmatched junction bases: 4. Here the CDR3 DNA reads TGTGCCAGCAGCCAGAGGACAGGGGCCTATAATTCACCCCTCCACTTT. This translates into CASSQRTGAYNSPLHF.

This clone came up once. The chain carries TRBV7-9 and TRBJ2-6; a possible D gene is TRBD1 (5 bases). CDR3 length: 17 amino acids. Deletions cut 5 bases from V and 3 bases from J, with 17 bases between. Germline-derived CDR1 and CDR2 are SEHNR and FQNEAQ (reference sequence). The CDR3: CASSPPPGAGGANVLTF. CDR3 bases: TGTGCCAGCAGCCCCCCCCCTGGGGCAGGTGGGGCCAACGTCCTGACTTTC.

V gene TRBV5-4 combines with J gene TRBJ2-5; D is perhaps TRBD2 (6 bases). Trimming took off 4 bases at V and 4 bases at J, with 20 bases between the two ends. The CDR3 is 16 residues long. Germline assignment: CDR1 SGHNT and CDR2 YYREEE (reference sequence). The CDR3 is CASSPNGGSGGETQYF. The CDR3 nucleotides are TGTGCCAGCAGCCCGAATGGAGGGAGTGGCGGAGAGACCCAGTACTTC.

This chain links TRBV10-3 with TRBJ1-5, with D unclear. Trimming removed 0 bases at V and 2 bases at J, with 14 bases between. Looked up from germline, CDR1 is ENHRY and CDR2 is SYGVKD. The CDR3 extends over 17 amino acids. For the CDR3, the DNA is TGTGCCATCAGTGAGTCGGGCAGGCCCGGGGGCAATCAGCCCCAGCATTTT. Encoded protein: CAISESGRPGGNQPQHF.

This chain links TRBV11-2 with TRBJ1-1; no firm D call. The CDR3 runs to 16 residues. CDR1 and CDR2 (germline): SGHAT, FQNNGV. The V and J ends lost 5 bases and 4 bases respectively, with 20 bases between them. CDR3 nucleotide sequence: TGTGCCAGCAGCCCCAAATATCTTGAACGGCGCACTGAAGCTTTCTTT. It encodes CASSPKYLERRTEAFF.

The chain couples TRBV6-1 to TRBJ2-7, with 9 positions matching TRBD1. The V segment lost 6 bases and the J segment 2 bases; nucleotides outside the gene matches: 5. CDR1 is MNHNS, CDR2 SASEGT, per germline. The CDR3 covers 14 residues. CDR3 sequence (DNA): TGTGCCAGCAGAACCGGGACAGGGCCCTACGAGCAGTACTTC. Translating gives CASRTGTGPYEQYF.

This clone was counted a few times. The rearrangement links TRBV11-2 to TRBJ2-7, with D hard to call. The CDR3 runs 13 residues. Trimming cost V 1 base and J 4 bases, with 8 bases left between them. From germline, CDR1 is SGHAT and CDR2 FQNNGV. DNA of the CDR3: TGTGCCAGCAGCTTAGTATTGGGGTACGAGCAGTACTTC. It is translated as CASSLVLGYEQYF.

V and J are TRBV5-1 and TRBJ2-3; TRBD1 matches 10 bases. V lost 4 bases and J lost 5; bases outside the gene matches: 7. CDR1 and CDR2 from the germline V gene are SGHRS and YFSETQ. The CDR3 runs to 15 residues. CDR3 protein: CASSPMDRGVDTQYF. In DNA, the CDR3 is TGCGCCAGCAGCCCCATGGACAGGGGGGTAGATACGCAGTATTTT.

This chain connects TRBV15 to TRBJ1-6; D is unclear. V lost 0 bases and J lost 10, with 13 bases in between. The CDR3 runs to 15 residues. Germline CDR1 is LNHNV and CDR2 is YYDKDF (reference sequence). CDR3 DNA: TGTGCCACCAGCAGAGATCGGCAGTTCAGGTCACCCCTCCACTTT. Protein product: CATSRDRQFRSPLHF.

This chain uses TRBV20-1 with TRBJ1-2; D call uncertain. The CDR3 has 11 amino acids. Germline CDR1 reads DFQATT; CDR2 reads SNEGSKA (reference sequence). V gave up 5 bases and J gave up 1 base, with 5 bases separating them. As DNA, the CDR3 is TGCAGTGCTCGGGATAACTATGGCTACACCTTC. It encodes CSARDNYGYTF.

The chain couples TRBV4-2 to TRBJ2-7, with no clear D. V lost 4 bases to trimming and J lost 2 bases, with 12 bases between them. Germline V CDR1 and CDR2: LGHNA, YNFKEQ. The CDR3 covers 14 residues. The CDR3 protein is CASSLPQNPYEQYF. The CDR3, as DNA: TGTGCCAGCAGCCTCCCACAGAATCCCTACGAGCAGTACTTC.

This chain links TRBV7-9 with TRBJ1-2; D not resolved. The germline V gene encodes CDR1 SEHNR and CDR2 FQNEAQ (reference sequence). With 6 bases removed from V and 2 bases from J, the gap between germline ends came to 4 bases. There are 11 residues in the CDR3. The CDR3 is CASSQNYGYTF. In DNA, the CDR3 is TGTGCCAGCAGTCAAAACTATGGCTACACCTTC.